The 27 T cell receptor beta chains given below trace back to one sample, sequenced in a study of T cells in localized non-small cell lung cancer. Here immunoSEQ multiplex PCR was the method, and the copy in TCRdb shows in-frame clones only, minus some. The sample yields 1,500 to 2,000 clones, 35% to 45% seen once. The sequencing used lung tumor tissue, collected before any cancer treatment. The receptors here all came from a woman aged 35-70 years with stage I lung adenocarcinoma.

This clone is medium-sized (0.01 to 0.1%) in the sample. The rearrangement uses TRBV9 and TRBJ1-2; 7 nucleotides match TRBD1. V gave up 0 bases and J gave up 2 bases; unmatched junction bases: 4. Germline values: CDR1 SGDLS, CDR2 YYNGEE. The CDR3 covers 15 residues. The CDR3 spells CASSVENRGNYGYTF. The CDR3 DNA reads as TGTGCCAGCAGCGTAGAAAACAGGGGAAACTATGGCTACACCTTC.

This clone came up a few times. V gene TRBV13 combines with J gene TRBJ2-7, with D possibly TRBD1 on 6 matching bases. With 0 bases removed from V and 4 bases from J, the gap between germline ends came to 10 bases. CDR3 length equals 14 residues. Per the germline V gene, CDR1 is PRHDT and CDR2 is FYEKMQ (reference sequence). CDR3 residues: CASSLGVQGYEQYF. The CDR3 DNA reads TGTGCCAGCAGCTTAGGCGTGCAGGGGTACGAGCAGTACTTC.

This clone is deemed medium-sized. This sequence joins TRBV9 and TRBJ2-5; 9 bases are a match to TRBD2. Losses at the gene ends were 5 bases for V and 0 bases for J; bases not matched to a gene: 8. The CDR3 is 16 amino acids. Germline values: CDR1 SGDLS, CDR2 YYNGEE. CDR3 bases: TGTGCCAGCAGTCGGCGGGAGGGCCGAGACCAAGAGACCCAGTACTTC. Encoded protein: CASSRREGRDQETQYF.

By sample share, this clone is hyperexpanded (1% or more). This chain connects TRBV28 to TRBJ2-2; D is unclear. Trimming stripped 2 bases from V and 6 bases from J, with 13 bases between. The CDR3 spans 15 residues. CDR1 is MDHEN, CDR2 SYDVKM, per germline. The CDR3 coding sequence is TGTGCCAGCAGTTTACCTGAGAAAAAGTCCGGGGAGCTGTTTTTT. Protein product: CASSLPEKKSGELFF.

A word on this clone: A read error may account for a junction end that differs from germline. This rearrangement joins TRBV7-7 to TRBJ2-7, with 15 nucleotides matching TRBD2. CDR3 length equals 16 residues. CDR1 and CDR2 (germline): SSHAT, FNYEAQ (reference sequence). The CDR3: CASSPGLAGGVYEQYF. The CDR3 nucleotides read TGTGCTAGCAGCCCGGGACTAGCGGGAGGAGTCTACGAGCAGTACTTC.

V gene TRBV28 combines with J gene TRBJ2-3, with D unresolved. The CDR3 totals 12 residues. Looked up from germline, CDR1 is MDHEN and CDR2 is SYDVKM. The V end lost 7 bases, the J end lost 6 bases, and 11 bases lay between the germline ends. Written as DNA, the CDR3 is TGTGCCAGCATGGTCACGTCTGATACGCAGTATTTT. Translated, it gives CASMVTSDTQYF.

Sample share makes this clone medium-sized. The chain employs TRBV11-3 and TRBJ2-5; D is perhaps TRBD2 (5 bases). The V end was cut by 3 bases, the J end by 5 bases, with 16 bases between. The CDR3 is 15 amino acids. Germline assignment: CDR1 SGHNT and CDR2 YENEEA. For the CDR3, the DNA is TGTGCCAGCAGCTTGGGTCGCGGGTTCTTGGAGACCCAGTACTTC. This codes for CASSLGRGFLETQYF.

This clone rates as medium-sized. The chain uses TRBV11-3 and TRBJ1-5; TRBD1 might be the D (5 bases). The germline gives CDR1 SGHNT, CDR2 YENEEA. This CDR3 is 15 amino acids long. V lost 2 bases, J lost 4 bases, and 12 bases lay in between. CDR3 sequence reads: CASSLRGWGNQPQHF. DNA for the CDR3: TGTGCCAGCAGCTTAAGGGGTTGGGGTAATCAGCCCCAGCATTTT.

The V and J genes are TRBV18 and TRBJ1-2; unclear D gene. CDR3 size: 13 residues. Germline-derived CDR1 and CDR2 are KGHSH and LQKENI. Trimming took off 3 bases at V and 3 bases at J, with 8 bases between the two ends. The CDR3 bases are TGTGCCAGCTCACCGGAGAGGGACTATGGCTACACCTTC. It encodes CASSPERDYGYTF.

The V call is TRBV30, the J call TRBJ1-1; D gene ambiguous. The CDR3 totals 12 residues. Looked up from germline, CDR1 is GTSNPN and CDR2 is SVGIG (reference sequence). V lost 3 bases and J 0 bases, leaving 5 bases between the germline ends. DNA for the CDR3: TGTGCCTGGAGGGGGATGAACACTGAAGCTTTCTTT. This gives the protein CAWRGMNTEAFF. Full variable domain (rest looked up from reference TRBV30 and TRBJ1-1): SQTIHQWPATLVQPVGSPLSLECTVEGTSNPNLYWYRQAAGRGLQLLFYSVGIGQISSEVPQNLSASRPQDRQFILSSKKLLLSDSGFYLCAWRGMNTEAFFGQGTRLTVV.

The V gene is TRBV1, the J gene TRBJ2-7; TRBD2, the table's D call, was not compared with the DNA. TRBV1 is a listed pseudogene. This CDR3 spans 15 amino acids. The CDR3 DNA reads as TGCGCCAGCAGCCAAGGAGTTGCAGCGGGGCGCGAGCAGTACTTC. It codes for CASSQGVAAGREQYF.

This clone was seen a handful of times. The rearrangement joins TRBV6-8 to TRBJ2-7; weak D call: TRBD1 (6 bases). Looked up from germline, CDR1 is MNHGY and CDR2 is SAAAGT. The V end lost 7 bases, the J end lost 0 bases, and 10 bases lay between the germline ends. The CDR3 has 13 residues. The CDR3 bases are TGTGCCAGCACCAGGGGCGTCTCCTACGAGCAGTACTTC. It specifies CASTRGVSYEQYF.

By its share, this clone is large. This chain links TRBV11-3 with TRBJ2-3; 7 bases agree with TRBD2. CDR3 length: 16 residues. Germline assignment: CDR1 SGHNT and CDR2 YENEEA. The trim removed 1 base at V and 4 bases at J, leaving 8 bases unmatched. The CDR3 reads CASSLVSGGSPDTQYF. CDR3 sequence (DNA): TGTGCCAGCAGCTTAGTAAGTGGCGGGAGTCCAGATACGCAGTATTTT.

The chain couples TRBV30 to TRBJ2-7; maybe TRBD1 (6 bases). The germline CDR1 and CDR2 sequences are GTSNPN and SVGIG (reference sequence). The CDR3 has 12 residues. The ends were cut back, 2 bases at V and 7 bases at J, with 12 bases in the middle. The CDR3 loop reads CAWSLGGNEQYF. DNA of the CDR3: TGTGCCTGGAGTTTAGGGGGTAATGAGCAGTACTTC.

By proportion, this clone is medium-sized (0.01 to 0.1%). The gene calls are TRBV6-8 and TRBJ1-1; 7 bases map to TRBD1. Germline CDR1 MNHGY, CDR2 SAAAGT. J lost 4 bases, V lost 10 bases, and 12 bases had no gene match. The CDR3 spans 14 residues. The CDR3 DNA reads TGTGCCATCACCCCAACGGGACAGATCACTGAAGCTTTCTTT. Translating it yields CAITPTGQITEAFF.

This clone is deemed medium-sized (0.01 to 0.1%). CDR3 protein: CASSYSGGAADTEAFF. As DNA, the CDR3 is TGTGCCAGCAGTTACTCGGGGGGGGCGGCGGACACTGAAGCTTTCTTT. The chain couples TRBV6-8 to TRBJ1-1; a possible D gene is TRBD1 (6 bases). Germline-derived CDR1 and CDR2 are MNHGY and SAAAGT. The CDR3 is 16 residues long. The germline V and J ends were trimmed by 0 bases and 3 bases, with 14 bases remaining between them.

The chain carries TRBV9 and TRBJ2-3; the match to TRBD2 covers 11 bases. The CDR3 has 16 amino acids. Germline CDR1 is SGDLS and CDR2 is YYNGEE. J gave up 0 bases and V 3 bases, and 3 bases lay outside the gene matches. The CDR3 sequence is CASSGGLAASTDTQYF. The DNA for the CDR3 is TGTGCCAGCAGCGGGGGACTAGCGGCTAGCACAGATACGCAGTATTTT. Drawing the rest from reference TRBV9 and TRBJ2-3, the complete variable domain is DSGVTQTPKHLITATGQRVTLRCSPRSGDLSVYWYQQSLDQGLQFLIQYYNGEERAKGNILERFSAQQFPDLHSELNLSSLELGDSALYFCASSGGLAASTDTQYFGPGTRLTVL.

The V and J genes are TRBV10-2 and TRBJ1-1; D gene uncertain. V was trimmed by 6 bases and J by 1 base, leaving 6 bases between them. The germline CDR1 and CDR2 sequences are WSHSY and SAAADI. The CDR3 consists of 12 residues. The CDR3 here is CASRSGNTEAFF. The DNA of the CDR3 is TGCGCCAGCAGATCAGGGAACACTGAAGCTTTCTTT.

The CDR3 nucleotides are TGCGCCAGCAGCCAAGATGGCAACGGGAGGCAACTGTTTTTT. This gives the protein CASSQDGNGRQLFF. This chain uses TRBV4-1 with TRBJ1-4; D is uncertain. CDR1 is MGHRA and CDR2 is YSYEKL in the germline V gene. The CDR3 runs to 14 residues. The V gene lost 0 bases and the J gene lost 12 bases, with 14 bases spanning the gap.

The chain carries TRBV19 and TRBJ2-3, with 9 bases lining up with TRBD1. This CDR3 is built from 15 residues. V lost 7 bases, J lost 2 bases, and 7 bases stayed unmatched. Germline lookup yields CDR1 LNHDA and CDR2 SQIVND (reference sequence). The CDR3 region is CASTSRTGVTDTQYF. CDR3 bases: TGTGCCAGTACCTCCCGGACAGGGGTCACAGATACGCAGTATTTT.

The chain combines TRBV14 with TRBJ1-1; 10 bases match TRBD1. CDR1 is SGHDN, CDR2 FVKESK, per germline. The CDR3 is 13 residues long. The V gene end was trimmed by 5 bases and the J gene end by 10 bases; junction bases not matched to a gene: 7. This chain's CDR3 is CASSFDRGLGAFF. The CDR3 DNA follows: TGTGCCAGCAGCTTCGACAGGGGGCTAGGAGCTTTCTTT.

The rearrangement joins TRBV9 to TRBJ2-1; either TRBD1 or TRBD2 may fit D (5 bases each). Germline CDR1 and CDR2: SGDLS and YYNGEE. V was pared by 5 bases and J by 4 bases, with 10 bases between. CDR3 size: 13 residues. The CDR3, as DNA: TGTGCCAGCAGTGAATGGGGGTACAATGAGCAGTTCTTC. Translating gives CASSEWGYNEQFF. Full variable domain (missing parts from reference TRBV9 and TRBJ2-1): DSGVTQTPKHLITATGQRVTLRCSPRSGDLSVYWYQQSLDQGLQFLIQYYNGEERAKGNILERFSAQQFPDLHSELNLSSLELGDSALYFCASSEWGYNEQFFGPGTRLTVL.

This clone was counted between two and nine times. V and J are TRBV6-8 and TRBJ1-1, with D uncertain. The V gene's germline CDR1 is MNHGY and CDR2 SAAAGT. This CDR3 has 17 amino acids. Trimming removed 6 bases from V and 5 bases from J, with 25 bases in between. Here the CDR3 DNA reads TGTGCCAGCAGCATACCCGGCACATTTCGTAGGGCGACTGAAGCTTTCTTT. Protein product: CASSIPGTFRRATEAFF.

The V call is TRBV28, the J call TRBJ2-5; 9 nucleotides match TRBD2. V lost 7 bases, J lost 2 bases, and 8 bases stayed unmatched. Germline CDR1 is MDHEN and CDR2 is SYDVKM. This CDR3 region has 15 residues. CDR3 coding DNA: TGTGCCAGCACTAAAGGACTAGCGATTCAAGAGACCCAGTACTTC. Amino acids: CASTKGLAIQETQYF.

The J gene is TRBJ1-4, the V gene TRBV11-3; D is possibly TRBD1 (5 bases). Trimming removed 0 bases at V and 7 bases at J, with 12 bases between. The CDR3 is made up of 15 amino acids. Germline V gene lookup returns CDR1 SGHNT and CDR2 YENEEA. This CDR3 is CASSLEGTRAEKLFF. CDR3 coding DNA: TGTGCCAGCAGCTTAGAAGGGACTCGAGCTGAAAAACTGTTTTTT.

The genes are TRBV11-3 and TRBJ2-7, with D possibly matching TRBD2 (6 bases). Per germline, CDR1 SGHNT and CDR2 YENEEA. The CDR3 is 14 residues long. V was shortened by 1 base and J by 5 bases, with 12 bases between the two germline ends. The CDR3, as DNA: TGTGCCAGCAGCTTAGGGTGGGCTAGCGACGAGCAGTACTTC. Residues: CASSLGWASDEQYF.

The chain carries TRBV28 and TRBJ2-7, with 11 bases fitting TRBD2. This CDR3 is 14 amino acids long. The junction had 3 bases not matched to a gene; V was cut back by 3 bases and J by 5 bases. CDR1 MDHEN and CDR2 SYDVKM come from the germline V gene. The CDR3 is CASSLPLAGDEQYF. CDR3 nucleotide sequence: TGTGCCAGCAGTTTGCCACTAGCGGGAGACGAGCAGTACTTC.